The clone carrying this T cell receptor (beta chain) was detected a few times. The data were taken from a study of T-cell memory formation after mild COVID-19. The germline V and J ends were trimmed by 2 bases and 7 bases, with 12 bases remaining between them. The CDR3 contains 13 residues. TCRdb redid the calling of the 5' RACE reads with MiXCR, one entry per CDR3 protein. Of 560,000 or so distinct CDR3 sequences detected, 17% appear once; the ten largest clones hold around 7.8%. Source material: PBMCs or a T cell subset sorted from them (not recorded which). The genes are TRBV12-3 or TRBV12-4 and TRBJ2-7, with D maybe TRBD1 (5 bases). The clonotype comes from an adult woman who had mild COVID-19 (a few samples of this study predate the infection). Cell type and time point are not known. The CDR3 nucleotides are TGTGCCAGCAGTTTACAGGGAACAGCAGAGCAGTACTTC. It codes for CASSLQGTAEQYF.